This T cell receptor (beta chain) comes out of a study of CD8 T cells in ankylosing spondylitis (dated by TCRdb to the late 2010s). General notes on the study: To find TCR variants linked to disease, the study profiled T cell receptor beta repertoires in ankylosing spondylitis patients and healthy donors. The whole study cohort included 108 healthy donors and 20 to 30 ankylosing spondylitis patients. Peripheral blood was sampled, and synovial fluid was also collected from ankylosing spondylitis patients. The research as a whole found: The disease-linked clones had a CD8+ phenotype and were found at relatively low frequencies in peripheral blood. Some TCR beta motif variants had previously been reported in synovial fluid and blood of reactive arthritis patients, which suggested common disease-initiation mechanisms. Blood from ankylosing spondylitis patients appeared to be characterized by a TCR beta motif made up of several highly homologous amino acid variants. The disease-linked clones were reported to be significantly enriched in matched synovial fluid samples from ankylosing spondylitis patients.

To note about this clonotype: The antigen it recognizes is unknown. The sample holds no much larger clone one base away, and base qualities are not on file.

Sequencing was carried out with an Illumina HiSeq 2500. Quantitative 5'-RACE with molecular barcodes was used to prepare TCR beta libraries. In the paper's pipeline: Disease-linked TCR variants were identified with a new computational method built on a probabilistic model of VDJ rearrangement. The public reads were quality trimmed at Q25 with fastp and then assembled into clones with MiXCR by TCRdb, keeping productive beta chains. Identical CDR3 proteins give one entry, which carries the most common genes and DNA. Clone size and V and J calls follow TCRdb, not the original study. This sample gives some 90,000 distinct CDR3 sequences in total; 27% of them show up just once. The ten top clones hold around 59% of the sample. Trimming takes 0 bases off V and 3 bases off J; junction bases not matched to a gene: 10. CDR1 MNHEY and CDR2 SMNVEV are derived from the germline V gene (reference sequence). The CDR3, from cysteine to phenylalanine, totals 18 residues. Only the CDR3 portion is preserved as DNA: 54 bases, with reading frame beginning at the first base.

The chain is assembled from TRBV27 and TRBJ1-1; 10 bases in the middle match TRBD1. This sequence was found in a male donor with ankylosing spondylitis or in good health (not recorded which). The sequenced sample was blood, either unsorted or a sorted T cell fraction (not recorded which). The CDR3 protein sequence reads: CASSLSVGTGERDTEAFF. The base sequence is TGTGCCAGCAGTTTATCTGTGGGGACAGGGGAGAGGGACACTGAAGCTTTCTTT.